The T cell receptor (beta chain) described here comes from a study of shared clonotypes between healthy human individuals. About the study: The study enrolled two women and three men aged 18 to 49. CD4 naive and CD4 memory each took three plates per donor, while CD8 naive took two and CD8 memory one.

Repertoires were generated with immunoSEQ multiplex PCR, while TCRdb's copy carries only in-frame clones and drops some. The table includes approximately 980,000 clones, approximately 76% detected once. Donation came from healthy HIV-negative adults that had no recent acute infections or vaccinations. The study separated CD4+ cells into CD45RA+ naive and CD45RA-negative memory subsets. Sequenced material: memory CD4+ T cells sorted from blood. Noted subset: CD45RA-negative fraction. The receptor was derived from a man younger than 30 in good health.

CDR3 bases: TGTGCCAGCAGCTCGGCCGACAGGGCCAACTATGGCTACACCTTC. Protein sequence: CASSSADRANYGYTF. This sequence joins TRBV5-4 and TRBJ1-2, with TRBD1 matching over 7 bases. With V trimmed by 3 bases and J by 2 bases, 7 bases remained unmatched. CDR3 length: 15 residues. CDR1 SGHNT and CDR2 YYREEE come from the germline V gene (reference sequence).